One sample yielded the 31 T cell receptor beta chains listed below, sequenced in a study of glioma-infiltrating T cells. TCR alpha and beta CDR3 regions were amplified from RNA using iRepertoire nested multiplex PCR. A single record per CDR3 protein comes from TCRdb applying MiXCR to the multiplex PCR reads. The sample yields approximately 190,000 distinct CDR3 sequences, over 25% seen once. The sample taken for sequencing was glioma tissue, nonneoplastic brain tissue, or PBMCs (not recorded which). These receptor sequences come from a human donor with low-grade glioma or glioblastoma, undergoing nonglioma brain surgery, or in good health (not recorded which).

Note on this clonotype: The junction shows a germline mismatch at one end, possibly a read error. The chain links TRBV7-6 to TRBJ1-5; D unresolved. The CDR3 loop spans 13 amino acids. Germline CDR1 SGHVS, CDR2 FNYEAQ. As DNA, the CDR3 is TGCGCCAGCATCTTGTCGGACAATCAGCCCCAGCATTTT. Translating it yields CASILSDNQPQHF.

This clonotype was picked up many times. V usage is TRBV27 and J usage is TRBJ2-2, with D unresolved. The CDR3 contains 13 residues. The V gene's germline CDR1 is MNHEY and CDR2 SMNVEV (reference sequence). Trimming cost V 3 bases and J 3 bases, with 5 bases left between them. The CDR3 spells CASSFQYTGELFF. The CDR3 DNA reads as TGTGCCAGCAGTTTCCAGTACACCGGGGAGCTGTTTTTT.

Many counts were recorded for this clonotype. CDR3 sequence reads: CASSGQNQETQYF. As DNA, the CDR3 is TGTGCCAGCAGCGGACAGAACCAAGAGACCCAGTACTTC. The rearrangement uses TRBV11-2 and TRBJ2-5; possible D gene TRBD1, 6 bases. The CDR3 runs 13 residues. Per the germline V gene, CDR1 is SGHAT and CDR2 is FQNNGV. The V end was cut by 5 bases, the J end by 0 bases, with 7 bases between.

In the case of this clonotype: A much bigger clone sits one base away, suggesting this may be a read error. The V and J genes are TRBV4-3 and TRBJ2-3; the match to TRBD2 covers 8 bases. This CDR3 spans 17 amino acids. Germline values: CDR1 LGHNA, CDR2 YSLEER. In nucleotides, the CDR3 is TGCGGCAGCAGCCAAGATCCGGCTAGCGGGAGCACAGATACGCAGTATTTT. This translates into CGSSQDPASGSTDTQYF.

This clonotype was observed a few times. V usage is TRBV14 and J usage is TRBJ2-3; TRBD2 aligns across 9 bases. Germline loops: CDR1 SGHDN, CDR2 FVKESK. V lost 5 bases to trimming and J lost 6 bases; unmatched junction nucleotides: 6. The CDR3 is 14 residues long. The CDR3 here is CASSDPGLADTQYF. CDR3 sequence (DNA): TGTGCCAGCAGCGATCCAGGACTAGCGGATACGCAGTATTTT.

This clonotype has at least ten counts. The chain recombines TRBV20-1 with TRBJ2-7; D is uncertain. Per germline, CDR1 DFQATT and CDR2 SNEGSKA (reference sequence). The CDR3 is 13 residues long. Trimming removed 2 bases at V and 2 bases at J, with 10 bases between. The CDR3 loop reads CSARTVFTYEQYF. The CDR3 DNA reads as TGCAGTGCTAGAACAGTGTTCACCTACGAGCAGTACTTC.

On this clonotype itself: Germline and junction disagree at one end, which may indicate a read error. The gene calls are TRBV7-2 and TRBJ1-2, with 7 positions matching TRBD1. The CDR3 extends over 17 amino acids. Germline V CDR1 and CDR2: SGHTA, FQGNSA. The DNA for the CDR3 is TGTGCTAGCAGCTTAGGGGGGGGGGCCAGGGGGGACTATGGCTACACCTTC. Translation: CASSLGGGARGDYGYTF.

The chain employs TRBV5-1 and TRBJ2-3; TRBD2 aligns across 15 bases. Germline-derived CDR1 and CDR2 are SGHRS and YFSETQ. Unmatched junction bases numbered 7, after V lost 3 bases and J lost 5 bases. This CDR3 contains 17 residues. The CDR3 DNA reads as TGCGCCAGCAGCTCCGGACTAGCGGGAGGGCCTCTAGATACGCAGTATTTT. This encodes CASSSGLAGGPLDTQYF.

CDR3 DNA: TGCGCCAGCAGCCTCGGACGACAGAAAGGGACAGATACGCAGTATTTT. It translates to CASSLGRQKGTDTQYF. The V gene is TRBV5-1, the J gene TRBJ2-3; perhaps TRBD1 as D (5 bases). Germline V lookup: CDR1 SGHRS, CDR2 YFSETQ. The CDR3 runs to 16 residues. The V end lost 4 bases, the J end lost 3 bases, and 18 bases lay between the germline ends. Filled out from reference TRBV5-1 and TRBJ2-3, the complete variable domain reads KAGVTQTPRYLIKTRGQQVTLSCSPISGHRSVSWYQQTPGQGLQFLFEYFSETQRNKGNFPGRFSGRQFSNSRSEMNVSTLELGDSALYLCASSLGRQKGTDTQYFGPGTRLTVL.

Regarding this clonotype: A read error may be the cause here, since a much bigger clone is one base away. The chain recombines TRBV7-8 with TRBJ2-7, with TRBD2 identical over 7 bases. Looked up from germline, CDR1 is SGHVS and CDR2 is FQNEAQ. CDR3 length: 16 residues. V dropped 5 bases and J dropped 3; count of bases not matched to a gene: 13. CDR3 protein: CASSPAAGRYYYEQYF. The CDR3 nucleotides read TGTGCCAGCAGCCCGGCCGCCGGGAGGTACTACTACGAGCAGTACTTC.

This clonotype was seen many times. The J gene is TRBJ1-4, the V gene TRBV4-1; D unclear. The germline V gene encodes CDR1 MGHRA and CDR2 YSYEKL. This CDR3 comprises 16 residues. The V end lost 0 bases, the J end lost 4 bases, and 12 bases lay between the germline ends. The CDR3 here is CASSQDPSAGNEKLFF. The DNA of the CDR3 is TGCGCCAGCAGCCAAGATCCCTCAGCTGGTAATGAAAAACTGTTTTTT.

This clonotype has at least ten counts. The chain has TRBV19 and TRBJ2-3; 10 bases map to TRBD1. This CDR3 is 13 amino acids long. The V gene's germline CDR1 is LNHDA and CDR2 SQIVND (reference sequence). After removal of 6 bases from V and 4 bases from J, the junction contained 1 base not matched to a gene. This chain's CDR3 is CASRTGGADTQYF. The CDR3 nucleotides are TGTGCCAGTAGGACAGGGGGCGCAGATACGCAGTATTTT.

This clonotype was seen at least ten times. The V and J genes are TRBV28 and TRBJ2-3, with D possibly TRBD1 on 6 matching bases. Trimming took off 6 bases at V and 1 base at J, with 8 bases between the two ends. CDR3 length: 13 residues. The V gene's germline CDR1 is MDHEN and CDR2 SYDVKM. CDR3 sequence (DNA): TGTGCCAGCAGCCCAGGGGGCACAGATACGCAGTATTTT. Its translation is CASSPGGTDTQYF.

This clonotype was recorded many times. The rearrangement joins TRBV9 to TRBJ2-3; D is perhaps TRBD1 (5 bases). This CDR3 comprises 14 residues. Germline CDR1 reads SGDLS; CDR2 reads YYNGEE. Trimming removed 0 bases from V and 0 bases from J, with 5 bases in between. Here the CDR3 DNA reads TGTGCCAGCAGCGTAGAGGGGAGCACAGATACGCAGTATTTT. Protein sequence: CASSVEGSTDTQYF. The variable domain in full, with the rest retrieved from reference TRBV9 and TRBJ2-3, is DSGVTQTPKHLITATGQRVTLRCSPRSGDLSVYWYQQSLDQGLQFLIQYYNGEERAKGNILERFSAQQFPDLHSELNLSSLELGDSALYFCASSVEGSTDTQYFGPGTRLTVL.

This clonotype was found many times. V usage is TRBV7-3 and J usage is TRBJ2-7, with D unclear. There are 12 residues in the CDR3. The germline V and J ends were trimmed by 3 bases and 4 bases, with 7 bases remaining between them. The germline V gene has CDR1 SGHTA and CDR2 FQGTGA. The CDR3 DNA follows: TGTGCCAGCAGCTTTCAAGGGTACGAGCAGTACTTC. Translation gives CASSFQGYEQYF.

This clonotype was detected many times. DNA for the CDR3: TGCAGTGCTATAACAGGGCTCGAGGGTGGCTACACCTTC. This gives the protein CSAITGLEGGYTF. The chain joins TRBV20-1 to TRBJ1-2; possible D gene TRBD1, 6 bases. CDR1 and CDR2 (germline): DFQATT, SNEGSKA (reference sequence). The CDR3 totals 13 residues. Trimming shortened V by 4 bases and J by 7 bases, and 16 bases separated the two germline ends.

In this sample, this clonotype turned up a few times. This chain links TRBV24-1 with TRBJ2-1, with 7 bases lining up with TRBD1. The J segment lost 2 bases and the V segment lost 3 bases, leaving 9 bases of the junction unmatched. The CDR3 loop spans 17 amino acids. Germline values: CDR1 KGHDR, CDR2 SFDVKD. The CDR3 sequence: CATSDRGTADTYNEQFF. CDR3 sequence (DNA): TGTGCCACCAGTGATAGGGGGACAGCGGACACCTACAATGAGCAGTTCTTC.

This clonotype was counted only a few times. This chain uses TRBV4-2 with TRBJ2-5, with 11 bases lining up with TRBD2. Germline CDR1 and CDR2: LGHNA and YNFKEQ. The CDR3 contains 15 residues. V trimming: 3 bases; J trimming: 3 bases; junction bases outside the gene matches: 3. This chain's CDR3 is CASSQTSGEKETQYF. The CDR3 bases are TGTGCCAGCAGCCAGACTAGCGGGGAGAAAGAGACCCAGTACTTC.

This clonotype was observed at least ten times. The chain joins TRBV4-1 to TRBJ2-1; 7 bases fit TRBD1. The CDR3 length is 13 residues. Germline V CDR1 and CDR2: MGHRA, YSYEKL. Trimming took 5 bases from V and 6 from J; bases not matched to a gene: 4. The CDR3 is CASSWDSGNEQFF. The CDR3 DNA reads TGCGCCAGCAGCTGGGACAGTGGCAATGAGCAGTTCTTC.

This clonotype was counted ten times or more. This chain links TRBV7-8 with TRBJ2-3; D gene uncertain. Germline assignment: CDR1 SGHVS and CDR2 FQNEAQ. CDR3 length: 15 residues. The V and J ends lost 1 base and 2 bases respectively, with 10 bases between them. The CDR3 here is CASSLVVGNTDTQYF. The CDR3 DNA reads TGTGCCAGCAGCTTAGTGGTCGGAAACACAGATACGCAGTATTTT.

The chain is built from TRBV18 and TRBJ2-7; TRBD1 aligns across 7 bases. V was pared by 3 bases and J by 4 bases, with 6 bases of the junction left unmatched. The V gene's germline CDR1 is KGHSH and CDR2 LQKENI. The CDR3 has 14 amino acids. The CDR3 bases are TGTGCCAGCTCACCCTGGGACAGCAATTACGAGCAGTACTTC. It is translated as CASSPWDSNYEQYF.

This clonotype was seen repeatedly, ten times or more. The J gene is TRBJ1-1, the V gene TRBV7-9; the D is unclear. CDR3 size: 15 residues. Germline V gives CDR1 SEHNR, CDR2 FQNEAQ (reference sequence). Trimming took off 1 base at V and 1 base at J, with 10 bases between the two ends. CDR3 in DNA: TGTGCCAGCAGCTTAGGAGGGAGGAGGAACACTGAAGCTTTCTTT. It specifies CASSLGGRRNTEAFF.

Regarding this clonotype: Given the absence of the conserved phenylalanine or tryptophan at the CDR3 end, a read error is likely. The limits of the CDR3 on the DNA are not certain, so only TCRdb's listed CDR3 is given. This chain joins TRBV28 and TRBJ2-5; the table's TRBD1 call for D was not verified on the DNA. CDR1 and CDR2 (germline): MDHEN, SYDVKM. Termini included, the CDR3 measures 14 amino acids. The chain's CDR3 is CASSPGQGRRGHYL.

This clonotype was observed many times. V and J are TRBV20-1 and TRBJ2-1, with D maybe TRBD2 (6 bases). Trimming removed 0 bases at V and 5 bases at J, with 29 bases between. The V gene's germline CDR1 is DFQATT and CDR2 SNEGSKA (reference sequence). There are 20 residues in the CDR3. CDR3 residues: CSARDDLAGSGALGDNEQFF. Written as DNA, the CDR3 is TGCAGTGCTAGAGATGATTTGGCGGGTAGCGGCGCGCTGGGGGACAATGAGCAGTTCTTC.

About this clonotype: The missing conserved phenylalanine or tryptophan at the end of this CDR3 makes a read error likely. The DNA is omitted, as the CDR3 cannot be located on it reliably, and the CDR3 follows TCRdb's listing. The CDR3: CASSRGGNEQLL. V and J are TRBV6-1 and TRBJ2-1; the D segment call TRBD2 is taken from the table without a DNA check. The CDR3 spans 12 amino acids, including both terminal residues. Germline CDR1 reads MNHNS; CDR2 reads SASEGT.

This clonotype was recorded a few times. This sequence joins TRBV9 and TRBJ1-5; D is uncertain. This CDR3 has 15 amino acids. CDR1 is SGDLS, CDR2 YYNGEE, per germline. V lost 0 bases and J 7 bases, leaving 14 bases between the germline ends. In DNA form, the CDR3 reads TGTGCCAGCAGCGTAGATGGGGAGTTGGAACAGCCCCAGCATTTT. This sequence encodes CASSVDGELEQPQHF.

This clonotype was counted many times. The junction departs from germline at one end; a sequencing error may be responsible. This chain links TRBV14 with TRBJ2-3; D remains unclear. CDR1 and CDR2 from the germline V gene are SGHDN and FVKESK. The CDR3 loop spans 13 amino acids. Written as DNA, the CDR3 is TGCGCCAGCAGCTTGGTGGCCACAGATACGCAGTATTTT. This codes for CASSLVATDTQYF. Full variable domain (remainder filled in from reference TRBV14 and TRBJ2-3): EAGVTQFPSHSVIEKGQTVTLRCDPISGHDNLYWYRRVMGKEIKFLLHFVKESKQDESGMPNNRFLAERTGGTYSTLKVQPAELEDSGVYFCASSLVATDTQYFGPGTRLTVL.

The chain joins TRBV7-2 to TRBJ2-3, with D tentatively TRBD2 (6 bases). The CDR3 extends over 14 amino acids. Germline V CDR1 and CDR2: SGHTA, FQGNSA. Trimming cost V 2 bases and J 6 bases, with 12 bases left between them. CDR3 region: CASSLHGREDTQYF. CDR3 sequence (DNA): TGTGCCAGCAGCTTACACGGCCGGGAGGATACGCAGTATTTT. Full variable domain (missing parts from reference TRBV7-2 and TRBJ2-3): GAGVSQSPSNKVTEKGKDVELRCDPISGHTALYWYRQSLGQGLEFLIYFQGNSAPDKSGLPSDRFSAERTGGSVSTLTIQRTQQEDSAVYLCASSLHGREDTQYFGPGTRLTVL.

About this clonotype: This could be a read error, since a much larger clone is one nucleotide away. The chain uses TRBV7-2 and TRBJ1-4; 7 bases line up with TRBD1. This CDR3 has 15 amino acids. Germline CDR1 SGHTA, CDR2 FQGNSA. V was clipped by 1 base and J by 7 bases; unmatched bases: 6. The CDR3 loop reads CASSLGGTVREKLFF. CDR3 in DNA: TGTGCCAGCAGCTTAGGAGGGACAGTGCGTGAAAAACTGTTTTTT.

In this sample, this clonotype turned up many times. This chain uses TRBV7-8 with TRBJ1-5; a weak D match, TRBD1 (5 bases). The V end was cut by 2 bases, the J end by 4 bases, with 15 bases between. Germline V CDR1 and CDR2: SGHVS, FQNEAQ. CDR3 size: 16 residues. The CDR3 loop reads CASSLNFQGENQPQHF. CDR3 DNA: TGTGCCAGCAGCTTAAATTTTCAGGGAGAGAATCAGCCCCAGCATTTT.

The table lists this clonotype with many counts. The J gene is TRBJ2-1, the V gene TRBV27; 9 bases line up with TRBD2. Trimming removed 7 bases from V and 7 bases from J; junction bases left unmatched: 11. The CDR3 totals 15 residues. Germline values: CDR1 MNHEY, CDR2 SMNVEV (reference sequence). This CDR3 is CASTPVAGARNEQFF. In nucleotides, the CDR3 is TGTGCCAGCACCCCCGTAGCGGGAGCTCGGAATGAGCAGTTCTTC.